The entry below describes one T cell receptor (beta chain). The sample is drawn from a study of blood T cell repertoires in COVID-19. Background on the study: Samples taken during acute and convalescent COVID-19 were collected in the United States, Italy and Spain. Sources were T cells, B-cell-depleted T cells, or PBMCs; the material itself was cDNA or gDNA.

CDR1 is SGHTA, CDR2 FQGNSA, per germline. The CDR3 is made up of 15 amino acids. Trimming cost V 2 bases and J 8 bases; bases outside gene matches: 7. Under the authors' procedure: Nucleated cell number was recorded as an estimate derived from reference gene primer amplification. TCRdb's table, derived via immunoSEQ multiplex PCR, lists solely in-frame clones and lacks some. From that table come the V and J calls and clone size; the DNA was used to work out D and trimming. The table has a few hundred thousand clones, around nine tenths seen once. The genes are TRBV7-2 and TRBJ2-3, with 10 bases fitting TRBD2. The receptor comes from a woman between 65 and 79 years old with active or convalescent COVID-19. Sequencing was done on a sample of peripheral blood. The CDR3 spells CASSLLAGDLVTQYF. The CDR3 DNA sequence: TGTGCCAGCAGCTTACTAGCGGGGGACCTTGTTACGCAGTATTTT.